The rows below give T cell receptor beta chains drawn from one sample of a study of blood T cell repertoires in COVID-19. This table comes from immunoSEQ multiplex PCR, and its TCRdb copy is limited to in-frame clones, with some not included. The sample has more than 300,000 clones, about 89% seen once. Material: peripheral blood. These receptors were collected from a woman aged 25 to 39 with COVID-19, enrolled during active disease. Both conserved end residues are part of each CDR3. Fields, in order: CDR3 DNA, CDR3 protein, D gene, J gene, clone size, V gene, CDR3 length. D genes are given only for firm matches. Expanded clones get a size class; other rows say once, few or many, or leave the size out.

DNA: TGTGCTAGTGGTGCCGGGACAGGGAGCACAGATACGCAGTATTTT
CDR3: CASGAGTGSTDTQYF
D: TRBD1
J: TRBJ2-3
size: -
V: TRBV12-5
length: 15

DNA: TGTGCCAGCAGTACGCACAACAGGGGGTACGAGCAGTACTTC
CDR3: CASSTHNRGYEQYF
D: TRBD1
J: TRBJ2-7
size: -
V: TRBV6-6
length: 14

DNA: TGTGCCTGGAATGCGGGTGCTTGGACTACCCCTGGCGAGCAGTACTTC
CDR3: CAWNAGAWTTPGEQYF
D: -
J: TRBJ2-7
size: -
V: TRBV30
length: 16

DNA: TGTGCCAGTAGCTCGACAGGGTCCTACGAGCAGTACTTC
CDR3: CASSSTGSYEQYF
D: TRBD1
J: TRBJ2-7
size: -
V: TRBV19
length: 13

DNA: TGTGCCAGCAATGAGGGGCAGGGTTTAAGGACTGAAGCTTTCTTT
CDR3: CASNEGQGLRTEAFF
D: -
J: TRBJ1-1
size: -
V: TRBV2
length: 15

DNA: TGTGCCATCAGTGAAGGACTAGCCGGCCCGGGGGAGACCCAGTACTTC
CDR3: CAISEGLAGPGETQYF
D: TRBD2
J: TRBJ2-5
size: -
V: TRBV10-3
length: 16

DNA: TGTGCCAGCAGTATTCTACAGGGCAGGGCCTATAATTCACCCCTCCACTTT
CDR3: CASSILQGRAYNSPLHF
D: -
J: TRBJ1-6
size: once
V: TRBV28
length: 17

DNA: TGTGCCAGCAGCCCGTACCGTGCGGGAGGTTACAATGAGCAGTTCTTC
CDR3: CASSPYRAGGYNEQFF
D: TRBD2
J: TRBJ2-1
size: once
V: TRBV7-2
length: 16

DNA: TGTGCCACCACCCGACTAGCGAACACCGGGGAGCTGTTTTTT
CDR3: CATTRLANTGELFF
D: -
J: TRBJ2-2
size: -
V: TRBV19
length: 14

DNA: TGTGCCACTGGACTAGCGGGAGTAAATGAGCAGTTCTTC
CDR3: CATGLAGVNEQFF
D: TRBD2
J: TRBJ2-1
size: -
V: TRBV10-3
length: 13

DNA: TGTGCCAGCAGCGGCGGGACTTTCGAGCAGTTCTTC
CDR3: CASSGGTFEQFF
D: -
J: TRBJ2-1
size: -
V: TRBV7-3
length: 12

DNA: TGCGCCAGCAGCCAGCGTCTCTCCTCCTACGAGCAGTACTTC
CDR3: CASSQRLSSYEQYF
D: -
J: TRBJ2-7
size: -
V: TRBV4-3
length: 14

DNA: TGTGCCAGTCGAGCGGACAGGGGGTACGAGCAGTACTTC
CDR3: CASRADRGYEQYF
D: TRBD1
J: TRBJ2-7
size: once
V: TRBV19
length: 13

DNA: TGTGCCAGCAGCTTCGGCGGCCACTACGAGCAGTACTTC
CDR3: CASSFGGHYEQYF
D: -
J: TRBJ2-7
size: -
V: TRBV5-5
length: 13

DNA: TGTGCCAGCAGACCCCGTTGGGGGCTGGGCACCGGGGAGCTGTTTTTT
CDR3: CASRPRWGLGTGELFF
D: -
J: TRBJ2-2
size: -
V: TRBV2
length: 16

DNA: TGTGCCAGTAGTATGCAGGGCCCCTACAATGAGCAGTTCTTC
CDR3: CASSMQGPYNEQFF
D: -
J: TRBJ2-1
size: -
V: TRBV19
length: 14

DNA: TGCGCCAGCAGCTTAGGACAGGGGGGCTACAATGAGCAGTTCTTC
CDR3: CASSLGQGGYNEQFF
D: TRBD1
J: TRBJ2-1
size: few
V: TRBV5-1
length: 15

DNA: TGCGCCAGCAGCCAAGCTCCCCTCGGGGGCTACACCTTC
CDR3: CASSQAPLGGYTF
D: -
J: TRBJ1-2
size: -
V: TRBV4-1
length: 13

DNA: TGCGCCAGCAGCCAAGAGTGGGGGACAGGGAGGGACTATGGCTACACCTTC
CDR3: CASSQEWGTGRDYGYTF
D: TRBD1
J: TRBJ1-2
size: -
V: TRBV4-3
length: 17

DNA: TGTGCCAGCAGCTTGGGGACAGGGGAAACTGTCCGGCGGTACTTC
CDR3: CASSLGTGETVRRYF
D: TRBD1
J: TRBJ2-7
size: -
V: TRBV5-6
length: 15

DNA: TGTGCCAGCAGTTACCTCGGGAACCCCGGGACCCAGTACTTC
CDR3: CASSYLGNPGTQYF
D: -
J: TRBJ2-5
size: -
V: TRBV6-5
length: 14

DNA: TGTGCCAGCAGCTTTTGGACTAGCGGAAACACCGGGGAGCTGTTTTTT
CDR3: CASSFWTSGNTGELFF
D: TRBD2
J: TRBJ2-2
size: -
V: TRBV11-2
length: 16